The entry below describes one T cell receptor (beta chain). Generated by immunoSEQ multiplex PCR, the TCRdb table keeps only in-frame clones and is missing some. The table lists millions of clones, approximately 94% of them singletons. In the naive CD8 group, cells lacked CD45RO and were positively selected for CCR7, so terminally differentiated effector memory CD45RA+ cells were left out. The sample is drawn from a study of shared clonotypes between healthy human individuals. This CDR3 contains 17 residues. The V gene lost 3 bases and the J gene lost 0 bases, with 17 bases spanning the gap. The germline V gene has CDR1 MDHEN and CDR2 SYDVKM.

The clonotype originates from a man younger than 35 in good health. Some clones in this sample may be carry-over from other donors' samples. The sample comprised naive CD8+ T cells from PBMCs. The V gene is TRBV28, the J gene TRBJ1-2; the D is unclear. The CDR3 nucleotides are TGTGCCAGCAGTTTCCCGGCAGCCACCGGGGCTAACTATGGCTACACCTTC. It specifies CASSFPAATGANYGYTF.